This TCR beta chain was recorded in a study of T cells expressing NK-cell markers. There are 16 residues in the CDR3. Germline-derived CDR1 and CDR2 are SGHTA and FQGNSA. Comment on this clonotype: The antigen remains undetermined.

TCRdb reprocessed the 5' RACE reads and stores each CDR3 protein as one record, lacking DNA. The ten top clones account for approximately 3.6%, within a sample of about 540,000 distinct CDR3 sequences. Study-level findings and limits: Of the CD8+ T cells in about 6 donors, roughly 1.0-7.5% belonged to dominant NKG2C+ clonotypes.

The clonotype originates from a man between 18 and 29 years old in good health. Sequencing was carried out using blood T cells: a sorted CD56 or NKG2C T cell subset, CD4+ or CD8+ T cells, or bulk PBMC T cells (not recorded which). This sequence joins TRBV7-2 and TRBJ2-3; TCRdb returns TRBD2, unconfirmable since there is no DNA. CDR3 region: CASSLRFSGSADTQYF.